The 19 T cell receptor beta chains below come from one sample, sequenced in a study of cytomegalovirus exposure and HLA in healthy donors. 60 Vbeta and 13 Jbeta primers were used in PCR. TCRdb keeps only in-frame clones here, not all; method: immunoSEQ multiplex PCR. The profile shows under 110,000 clones, around 82% of them singletons. Material: PBMCs. Receptors originate from a man between 45 and 60 years old in good health and CMV-seronegative.

The V call is TRBV9, the J call TRBJ2-5, with D possibly being TRBD2 (6 bases). Germline V lookup: CDR1 SGDLS, CDR2 YYNGEE. There are 16 residues in the CDR3. V was cut by 0 bases and J by 0 bases, with 12 bases left in between. CDR3 region: CASSVDIAEYQETQYF. As DNA, the CDR3 is TGTGCCAGCAGCGTAGATATAGCGGAGTACCAAGAGACCCAGTACTTC.

The chain joins TRBV5-1 to TRBJ2-3; 8 nucleotides match TRBD1. CDR3 length: 14 amino acids. From germline, CDR1 is SGHRS and CDR2 YFSETQ. J lost 4 bases, V lost 5 bases, and 6 bases had no gene match. CDR3 in DNA: TGCGCCAGCAGAGTGGACAGGGCGGCAGATACGCAGTATTTT. It specifies CASRVDRAADTQYF.

The chain links TRBV10-3 to TRBJ2-1; 12 bases match TRBD2. The CDR3 sequence is 17 residues long. V was pared by 0 bases and J by 10 bases, with 10 bases of the junction left unmatched. Looked up from germline, CDR1 is ENHRY and CDR2 is SYGVKD. The CDR3 sequence: CAISESNLAGGQMEQFF. Written as DNA, the CDR3 is TGTGCCATCAGTGAGTCGAACCTAGCGGGGGGGCAGATGGAGCAGTTCTTC.

This clone was counted a few times. The CDR3: CASSFQGAETQYF. The DNA of the CDR3 is TGCGCCAGCAGCTTCCAGGGTGCCGAGACCCAGTACTTC. This chain joins TRBV5-1 and TRBJ2-5, with D maybe TRBD1 (5 bases). Per the germline V gene, CDR1 is SGHRS and CDR2 is YFSETQ. The CDR3 length is 13 residues. Trimming removed 2 bases from V and 5 bases from J, with 10 bases in between.

The chain employs TRBV10-3 and TRBJ1-1; the D is unclear. Germline loops: CDR1 ENHRY, CDR2 SYGVKD. The CDR3 length is 14 residues. Trimming shortened V by 0 bases and J by 6 bases, and 11 bases separated the two germline ends. This CDR3 reads CAISESVMGAEAFF. The DNA for the CDR3 is TGTGCCATCAGTGAGTCGGTGATGGGCGCTGAAGCTTTCTTT.

The chain combines TRBV6-5 with TRBJ2-3; TRBD1 matches at 8 bases. Germline V gene data show CDR1 as MNHEY and CDR2 as SVGAGI. Unmatched junction bases numbered 6, after V lost 6 bases and J lost 1 base. The CDR3 has 15 residues. CDR3 amino acids: CASRLGQGGTDTQYF. In DNA, the CDR3 is TGTGCCAGCAGACTCGGACAGGGCGGCACAGATACGCAGTATTTT.

V gene TRBV5-5 combines with J gene TRBJ1-1; D not certain. The CDR3 consists of 15 residues. Per germline, CDR1 SGHKS and CDR2 YYEKEE (reference sequence). V dropped 4 bases and J dropped 0 bases, with 13 bases sitting between them. The chain's CDR3 is CASSDTTLMNTEAFF. The DNA for the CDR3 is TGTGCCAGCAGCGATACGACACTTATGAACACTGAAGCTTTCTTT.

The chain links TRBV9 to TRBJ2-3; 11 nucleotides align to TRBD2. The CDR3 totals 16 residues. The ends lost 3 bases at V and 1 base at J; junction bases unmatched: 4. Per germline, CDR1 SGDLS and CDR2 YYNGEE. CDR3 in DNA: TGTGCCAGCAGCGCTACTAGCGGGGGTCGCACAGATACGCAGTATTTT. This translates into CASSATSGGRTDTQYF.

J is TRBJ1-6 and V is TRBV19; possible D gene TRBD1, 5 bases. The CDR3 spans 15 residues. Per germline, CDR1 LNHDA and CDR2 SQIVND (reference sequence). Trimming removed 9 bases at V and 7 bases at J, with 19 bases between. Here the CDR3 DNA reads TGTGCCAGCCAACCGGGGGGGTTAGAGAATTCACCCCTCCACTTT. It encodes CASQPGGLENSPLHF.

This clone has only a few counts. This rearrangement joins TRBV6-5 to TRBJ1-2; D uncertain. Looked up from germline, CDR1 is MNHEY and CDR2 is SVGAGI. Trimming removed 4 bases from V and 8 bases from J, with 14 bases in between. The CDR3 has 13 residues. In nucleotides, the CDR3 is TGTGCCAGCAGTTCCCGCGGAATGACGGGCTACACCTTC. It yields the protein CASSSRGMTGYTF.

This CDR3 reads CASSRGEGVMNTEAFF. CDR3 DNA sequence: TGTGCCAGCAGCCGGGGAGAGGGGGTTATGAACACTGAAGCTTTCTTT. The chain combines TRBV5-5 with TRBJ1-1, with D perhaps TRBD1 (6 bases). V was shortened by 4 bases and J by 0 bases, with 16 bases between the two germline ends. CDR3 length equals 16 residues. The germline V gene encodes CDR1 SGHKS and CDR2 YYEKEE (reference sequence).

The chain uses TRBV7-6 and TRBJ2-5, with a weak D call TRBD2 (5 bases). V dropped 2 bases and J dropped 4 bases, with 11 bases sitting between them. The CDR3 totals 14 residues. From germline, CDR1 is SGHVS and CDR2 FNYEAQ. The CDR3 DNA is TGTGCCAGCAGCTTAATAAAGAGCGGAGAGACCCAGTACTTC. It translates to CASSLIKSGETQYF.

The genes are TRBV5-1 and TRBJ2-2; 7 positions match TRBD1. V lost 1 base to trimming and J lost 6 bases; unmatched junction nucleotides: 3. In germline, CDR1 is SGHRS, CDR2 YFSETQ. The CDR3 covers 14 residues. CDR3 in amino acids: CASSLRQGAGELFF. The CDR3 nucleotides read TGCGCCAGCAGCTTGAGACAGGGAGCCGGGGAGCTGTTTTTT.

CDR3: CASSPGSGANVLTF. The CDR3 nucleotides read TGTGCCAGCAGCCCGGGCTCTGGGGCCAACGTCCTGACTTTC. This chain joins TRBV5-4 and TRBJ2-6, with no clear D. The germline V gene encodes CDR1 SGHNT and CDR2 YYREEE (reference sequence). The CDR3 is 14 residues long. V lost 4 bases to trimming and J lost 0 bases, with 5 bases between them. Supplemented by reference TRBV5-4 and TRBJ2-6, the full variable domain reads ETGVTQSPTHLIKTRGQQVTLRCSSQSGHNTVSWYQQALGQGPQFIFQYYREEENGRGNFPPRFSGLQFPNYSSELNVNALELDDSALYLCASSPGSGANVLTFGAGSRLTVL.

This rearrangement joins TRBV5-1 to TRBJ2-7; tentative D call: TRBD1 (5 bases). CDR1 and CDR2 from the germline V gene are SGHRS and YFSETQ. The CDR3 runs 14 residues. Trimming stripped 0 bases from V and 3 bases from J, with 10 bases between. The chain's CDR3 is CASSLVSGNYEQYF. CDR3 DNA sequence: TGCGCCAGCAGCTTGGTGTCAGGGAACTACGAGCAGTACTTC.

The chain uses TRBV14 and TRBJ1-2; D perhaps matches TRBD1 (5 bases). Trimming took 4 bases from V and 7 from J, leaving 16 bases between them. In germline, CDR1 is SGHDN, CDR2 FVKESK. The CDR3 spans 14 residues. The CDR3 spells CASSPGAGRLGYTF. DNA for the CDR3: TGTGCCAGCAGCCCCGGGGCAGGGAGGCTTGGCTACACCTTC.

This clone was picked up a small number of times. The chain employs TRBV2 and TRBJ2-7; perhaps TRBD1 as D (5 bases). Trimming shortened V by 4 bases and J by 1 base, and 14 bases separated the two germline ends. The CDR3 covers 15 residues. The germline V gene has CDR1 SNHLY and CDR2 FYNNEI. In DNA, the CDR3 is TGTGCCAGCAGTGGCTCTGGACAAACGTCCTACGAGCAGTACGTC. This translates into CASSGSGQTSYEQYV.

The chain recombines TRBV30 with TRBJ1-2, with 10 bases that match TRBD1. V shed 5 bases, J shed 8 bases, and the junction held 8 bases outside the gene matches. This CDR3 has 13 residues. Germline CDR1 is GTSNPN and CDR2 is SVGIG (reference sequence). The CDR3 loop is CAWDLTGGGGYTF. CDR3 DNA: TGTGCCTGGGACCTGACAGGGGGCGGAGGCTACACCTTC.

The chain carries TRBV2 and TRBJ2-1, with 9 bases matching TRBD2. Germline-derived CDR1 and CDR2 are SNHLY and FYNNEI. The junction had 15 bases not matched to a gene; V was cut back by 6 bases and J by 6 bases. This CDR3 is built from 17 residues. This CDR3 is CASSYTPGLAIINEQFF. CDR3 coding DNA: TGTGCCAGCAGCTACACTCCCGGACTAGCGATTATCAATGAGCAGTTCTTC.